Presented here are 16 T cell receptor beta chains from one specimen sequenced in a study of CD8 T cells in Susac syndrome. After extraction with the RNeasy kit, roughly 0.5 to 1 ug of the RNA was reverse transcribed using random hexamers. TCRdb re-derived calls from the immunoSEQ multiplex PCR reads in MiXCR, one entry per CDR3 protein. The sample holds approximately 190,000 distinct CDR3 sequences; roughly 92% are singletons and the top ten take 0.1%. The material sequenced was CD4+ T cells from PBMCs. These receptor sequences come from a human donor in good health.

The CDR3: CASSFDRLRGTQYF. CDR3 nucleotide sequence: TGTGCCAGCAGCTTCGACAGACTAAGGGGGACCCAGTACTTC. The rearrangement joins TRBV3-1 to TRBJ2-5, with D perhaps given as TRBD1 or TRBD2 (5 bases each). V lost 5 bases and J 7 bases, leaving 17 bases between the germline ends. From germline, CDR1 is LGHDT and CDR2 YNNKEL (reference sequence). The CDR3 is 14 residues long.

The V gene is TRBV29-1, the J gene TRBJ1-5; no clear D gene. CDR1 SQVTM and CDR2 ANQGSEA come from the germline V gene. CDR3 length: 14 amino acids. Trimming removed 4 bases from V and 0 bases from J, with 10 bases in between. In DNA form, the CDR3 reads TGCAGCGTTGCGGTCGGGGATAGCAATCAGCCCCAGCATTTT. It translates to CSVAVGDSNQPQHF. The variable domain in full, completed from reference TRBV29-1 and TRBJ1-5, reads SAVISQKPSRDICQRGTSLTIQCQVDSQVTMMFWYRQQPGQSLTLIATANQGSEATYESGFVIDKFPISRPNLTFSTLTVSNMSPEDSSIYLCSVAVGDSNQPQHFGDGTRLSIL.

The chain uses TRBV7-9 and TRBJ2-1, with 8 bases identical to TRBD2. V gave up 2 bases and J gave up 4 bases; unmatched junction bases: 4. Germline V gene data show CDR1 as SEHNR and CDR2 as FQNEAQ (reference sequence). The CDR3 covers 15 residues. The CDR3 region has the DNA TGTGCCAGCAGCTTATTTCCGGGGGGGTACAATGAGCAGTTCTTC. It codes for CASSLFPGGYNEQFF. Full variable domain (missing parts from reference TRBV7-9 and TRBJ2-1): DTGVSQNPRHKITKRGQNVTFRCDPISEHNRLYWYRQTLGQGPEFLTYFQNEAQLEKSRLLSDRFSAERPKGSFSTLEIQRTEQGDSAMYLCASSLFPGGYNEQFFGPGTRLTVL.

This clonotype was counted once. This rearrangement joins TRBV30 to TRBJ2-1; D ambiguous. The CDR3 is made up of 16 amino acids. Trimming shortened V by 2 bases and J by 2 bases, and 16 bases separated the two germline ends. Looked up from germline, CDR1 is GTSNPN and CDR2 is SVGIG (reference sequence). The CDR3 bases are TGTGCCTGGAGTCCTGACGGGCTCCGACCCTACAATGAGCAGTTCTTC. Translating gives CAWSPDGLRPYNEQFF.

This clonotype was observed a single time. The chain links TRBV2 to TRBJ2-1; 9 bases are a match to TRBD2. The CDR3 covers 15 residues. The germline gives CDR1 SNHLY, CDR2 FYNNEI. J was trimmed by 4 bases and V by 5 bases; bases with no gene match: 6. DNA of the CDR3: TGTGCCAGCAGTTCACGACTAGCGGAGTACAATGAGCAGTTCTTC. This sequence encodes CASSSRLAEYNEQFF.

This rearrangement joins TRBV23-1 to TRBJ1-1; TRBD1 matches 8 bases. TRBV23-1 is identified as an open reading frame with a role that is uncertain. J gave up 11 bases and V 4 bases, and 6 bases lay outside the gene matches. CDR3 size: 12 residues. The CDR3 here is CASSLRTGSAFF. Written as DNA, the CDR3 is TGCGCCAGCAGTCTACGGACAGGGTCGGCTTTCTTT.

In DNA, the CDR3 is TGTGCCAGCAGCTTAGTAGCGGGACGGGAGCAGTACTTC. This gives the protein CASSLVAGREQYF. The V call is TRBV7-9, the J call TRBJ2-7; 8 bases map to TRBD2. CDR3 size: 13 residues. Germline values: CDR1 SEHNR, CDR2 FQNEAQ (reference sequence). V was clipped by 1 base and J by 7 bases; unmatched bases: 3.

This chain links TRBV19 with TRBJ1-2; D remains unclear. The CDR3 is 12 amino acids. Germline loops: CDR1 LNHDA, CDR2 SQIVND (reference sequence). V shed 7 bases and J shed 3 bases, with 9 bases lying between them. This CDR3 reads CASIAGDYGYTF. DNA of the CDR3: TGTGCCAGTATTGCTGGCGACTATGGCTACACCTTC.

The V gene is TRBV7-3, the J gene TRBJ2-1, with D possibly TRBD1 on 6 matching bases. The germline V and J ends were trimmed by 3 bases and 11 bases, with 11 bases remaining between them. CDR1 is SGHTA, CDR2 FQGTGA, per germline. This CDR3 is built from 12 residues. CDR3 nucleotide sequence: TGTGCCAGCAGCTTGACAGGTGGACAGCAGTTCTTC. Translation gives CASSLTGGQQFF.

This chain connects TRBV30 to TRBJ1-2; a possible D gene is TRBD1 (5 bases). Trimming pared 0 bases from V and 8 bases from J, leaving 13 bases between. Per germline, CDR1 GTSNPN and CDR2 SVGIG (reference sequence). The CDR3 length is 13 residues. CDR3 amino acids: CAWSVKGLSGYTF. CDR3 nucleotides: TGTGCCTGGAGTGTAAAGGGGCTGAGCGGCTACACCTTC.

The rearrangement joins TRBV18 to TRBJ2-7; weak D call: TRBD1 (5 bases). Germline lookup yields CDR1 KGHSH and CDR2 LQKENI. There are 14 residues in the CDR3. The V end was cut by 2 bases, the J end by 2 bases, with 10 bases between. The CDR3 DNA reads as TGTGCCAGCTCACCAGCTCAGGGTCCCTACGAGCAGTACTTC. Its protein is CASSPAQGPYEQYF.

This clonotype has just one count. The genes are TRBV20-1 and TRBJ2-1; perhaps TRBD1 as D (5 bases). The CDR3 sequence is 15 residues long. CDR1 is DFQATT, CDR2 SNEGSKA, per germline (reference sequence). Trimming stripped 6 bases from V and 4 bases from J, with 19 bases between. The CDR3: CSAEQGDSNYNEQFF. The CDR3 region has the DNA TGCAGTGCAGAACAAGGGGATAGTAATTACAATGAGCAGTTCTTC.

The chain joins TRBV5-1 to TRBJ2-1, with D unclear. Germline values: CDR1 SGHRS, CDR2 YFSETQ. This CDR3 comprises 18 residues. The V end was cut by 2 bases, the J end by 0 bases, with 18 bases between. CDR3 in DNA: TGCGCCAGCAGCTTAGGCCTTCGTCCCAGCAGCTCCTACAATGAGCAGTTCTTC. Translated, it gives CASSLGLRPSSSYNEQFF.

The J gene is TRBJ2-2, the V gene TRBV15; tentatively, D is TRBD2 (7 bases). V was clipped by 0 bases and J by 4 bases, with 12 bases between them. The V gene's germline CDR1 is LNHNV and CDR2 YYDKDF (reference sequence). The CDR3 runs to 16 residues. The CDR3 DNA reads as TGTGCCACCAGCAGAGAGGGGGGGGGCAGCACCGGGGAGCTGTTTTTT. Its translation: CATSREGGGSTGELFF.

The CDR3 bases are TGTGCCACCAGCAGAGAAGGCCGGGCGGAGGGCAAAAACATTCAGTACTTC. Residues: CATSREGRAEGKNIQYF. The rearrangement uses TRBV15 and TRBJ2-4; D might be TRBD2 (6 bases). Germline V CDR1 and CDR2: LNHNV, YYDKDF (reference sequence). CDR3 length: 17 residues. Trimming took off 0 bases at V and 3 bases at J, with 15 bases between the two ends. Together with reference TRBV15 and TRBJ2-4, the CDR3 gives the full variable domain: DAMVIQNPRYQVTQFGKPVTLSCSQTLNHNVMYWYQQKSSQAPKLLFHYYDKDFNNEADTPDNFQSRRPNTSFCFLDIRSPGLGDTAMYLCATSREGRAEGKNIQYFGAGTRLSVL.

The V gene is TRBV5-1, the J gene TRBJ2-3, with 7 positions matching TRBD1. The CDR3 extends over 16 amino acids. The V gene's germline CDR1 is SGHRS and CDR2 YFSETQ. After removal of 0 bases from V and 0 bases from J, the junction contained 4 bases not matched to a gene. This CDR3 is CASSLGDRPSTDTQYF. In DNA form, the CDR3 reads TGCGCCAGCAGCTTGGGGGACAGACCTAGCACAGATACGCAGTATTTT. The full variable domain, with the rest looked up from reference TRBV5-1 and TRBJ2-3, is KAGVTQTPRYLIKTRGQQVTLSCSPISGHRSVSWYQQTPGQGLQFLFEYFSETQRNKGNFPGRFSGRQFSNSRSEMNVSTLELGDSALYLCASSLGDRPSTDTQYFGPGTRLTVL.